One T cell receptor beta chain is described in this entry. Its specificity is not known. These data originate in a study of cytomegalovirus exposure and HLA in healthy donors. Looking at the study overall: Later analysis reported that the 95 to 150 validation repertoires shared the platform of the approximately 620 first-cohort repertoires. Broader study findings: The tendency of first-cohort TCR clusters to co-occur in the 95 to 150 validation repertoires was the finding of a later analysis. The study flagged roughly 150 TCR beta chains as cytomegalovirus-associated. In vitro checks showed that a few CMV-associated chains really do target CMV antigens.

Method: immunoSEQ multiplex PCR; TCRdb's copy keeps in-frame clones and lacks some. Of around 120,000 clones in the sample, roughly 90% were seen once. Germline V CDR1 and CDR2: GTSNPN, SVGIG (reference sequence). Trimming stripped 0 bases from V and 3 bases from J, with 9 bases between. The CDR3 runs 13 residues. The sequence was collected from a woman between 18 and 29 years old in good health and CMV-seronegative. This rearrangement joins TRBV30 to TRBJ2-7, with D unresolved. The sequencing input was PBMCs. CDR3 residues: CAWSVRQVYEQYF. CDR3 sequence (DNA): TGTGCCTGGAGTGTACGTCAGGTCTACGAGCAGTACTTC. The whole variable domain, remainder taken from reference TRBV30 and TRBJ2-7, is SQTIHQWPATLVQPVGSPLSLECTVEGTSNPNLYWYRQAAGRGLQLLFYSVGIGQISSEVPQNLSASRPQDRQFILSSKKLLLSDSGFYLCAWSVRQVYEQYFGPGTRLTVT.